Listed here are 6 T cell receptor beta chains from one sample, sequenced in a study of blood T cells in healthy people across ages (dated by TCRdb to the mid-2010s). Library preparation employed 5' RACE. The sequencer was an Illumina HiSeq 2500. The second PCR ran for roughly 7 to 12 cycles and used a J-beta primer mix along with a sample-barcoded 5' primer. The raw public data were reprocessed by TCRdb itself: fastp quality trimming at Q25, MiXCR clonotype calling, in-frame beta chains only. Every entry covers one CDR3 protein and lists the most common genes and DNA from its rows. The sample profile shows some 930,000 distinct CDR3 sequences; 25% to 35% of them were found once. The biggest ten clones account for 10% of the sample. These data were also filed under a second study, of T cells of mothers and their children.

Sequencing was done on a sample of blood. The receptors shown here come from a woman aged 40 to 49 in good health.

A few counts support this clonotype. The chain carries TRBV7-2 and TRBJ1-5; D not certain. The V end was cut by 1 base, the J end by 5 bases, with 12 bases between. Germline V gene lookup returns CDR1 SGHTA and CDR2 FQGNSA. This CDR3 region has 15 residues. The CDR3 is CASSLEGQVYQPQHF. The DNA of the CDR3 is TGTGCCAGCAGCTTAGAAGGGCAAGTATATCAGCCCCAGCATTTT.

Note on this clonotype: A read error may be the cause here, since a much bigger clone is one base away. The rearrangement links TRBV28 to TRBJ2-3; TRBD1 matches 8 bases. V lost 6 bases to trimming and J lost 2 bases; unmatched junction nucleotides: 10. CDR1 and CDR2 from the germline V gene are MDHEN and SYDVKM. The CDR3 consists of 16 residues. The CDR3 is CASRKEGQVSTDTQYF. The CDR3 coding sequence is TGTGCCAGCAGGAAGGAGGGACAGGTTTCCACAGATACGCAGTATTTT.

This clonotype was observed a handful of times. The V and J genes are TRBV18 and TRBJ2-1; D might be TRBD1 (5 bases). V was trimmed by 0 bases and J by 8 bases, leaving 8 bases between them. Germline lookup yields CDR1 KGHSH and CDR2 LQKENI. This CDR3 is 13 amino acids long. CDR3: CASSPPGAYEQFF. The DNA of the CDR3 is TGTGCCAGCTCACCACCAGGGGCCTATGAGCAGTTCTTC.

Points on this clonotype: Its ends do not fully match the called genes, so a read error is possible. The rearrangement uses TRBV27 and TRBJ1-6; no firm D call. Germline V gene sequence: CDR1 MNHEY, CDR2 SMNVEV (reference sequence). This CDR3 is 14 amino acids long. CDR3 region: CTSSLLGSGSPLHF. The CDR3 region has the DNA TGTACCAGCAGTTTGCTAGGGTCAGGCTCACCCCTCCACTTT.

This clonotype was detected a few times. The chain has TRBV20-1 and TRBJ2-7, with 8 bases fitting TRBD1. Germline V gene lookup returns CDR1 DFQATT and CDR2 SNEGSKA (reference sequence). CDR3 length: 14 residues. The junction had 6 bases not matched to a gene; V was cut back by 0 bases and J by 5 bases. The CDR3 DNA reads TGCAGTGCTAGAGATCATGACAGGGGAGACGAGCAGTACTTC. It codes for CSARDHDRGDEQYF.

This clonotype was observed many times. The chain is built from TRBV5-1 and TRBJ2-1; the match to TRBD1 covers 7 bases. The CDR3 totals 16 residues. CDR1 is SGHRS, CDR2 YFSETQ, per germline. V lost 4 bases to trimming and J lost 8 bases; unmatched junction nucleotides: 15. The CDR3 loop is CASSPGVRQGSDEQFF. CDR3 sequence (DNA): TGCGCCAGCAGCCCCGGTGTGAGACAGGGTTCCGATGAGCAGTTCTTC.